This T cell receptor beta chain is from a study of T cells in Graves' hyperthyroidism and ophthalmopathy. Study observations and caveats: A model of 13 V-J pairs discriminated ophthalmopathy from stable hyperthyroidism.

The hyperthyroidism patients had all been newly diagnosed, and their disease duration was under 2 months. Their ages ranged from 18 to 65 years. Clinical symptoms, serum thyroxine and TRAb, thyroid ultrasound and orbital computed tomography were used for the diagnoses. The CDR3 has 16 amino acids. Germline loops: CDR1 MNHEY, CDR2 SVGEGT. Trimming removed 2 bases from V and 6 bases from J, with 17 bases in between. TCR beta CDR3 regions were amplified from RNA transcripts. HTBI primers drove first-round RT-PCR of the TCR CDR3. TCRdb re-analysed the multiplex PCR reads in MiXCR, keeping a single row per CDR3 protein. This sample has over 200,000 distinct CDR3 sequences, with 15% to 20% found just once. As for this clonotype: Its antigen is not identified.

The TCR sequence derives from a man in his forties with Graves' hyperthyroidism. The gene calls are TRBV6-2 or TRBV6-3 and TRBJ1-5, with D unclear. Material for sequencing was blood. CDR3 residues: CASSYRSRGDGQPQHF. DNA for the CDR3: TGTGCCAGCAGTTACCGATCTCGTGGGGATGGTCAGCCCCAGCATTTT.